The next 7 T cell receptor beta chains were all read from a single sample in a study of blood T cell repertoires in COVID-19. Measured with immunoSEQ multiplex PCR; TCRdb has only the in-frame clones, and not every one. In the table there are 190,000 or so clones, 90% of which are singletons. Sequences were obtained from peripheral blood. The source is a man aged 50 to 60 with acute or convalescent COVID-19.

The CDR3 loop is CAISLQGNTEAFF. The DNA of the CDR3 is TGTGCCATCAGCCTACAGGGAAACACTGAAGCTTTCTTT. The rearrangement joins TRBV10-3 to TRBJ1-1; D possibly corresponds to TRBD1 (6 bases). The ends were cut back, 6 bases at V and 2 bases at J, with 10 bases in the middle. CDR3 length: 13 residues. Germline V gene data show CDR1 as ENHRY and CDR2 as SYGVKD.

J is TRBJ2-1 and V is TRBV7-6, with 8 bases fitting TRBD1. The ends lost 2 bases at V and 5 bases at J; junction bases unmatched: 8. The germline V gene has CDR1 SGHVS and CDR2 FNYEAQ. The CDR3 spans 16 residues. The CDR3 sequence is CASSLTNRGSNNEQFF. CDR3 nucleotides: TGTGCCAGCAGCTTAACCAACAGGGGGTCGAACAATGAGCAGTTCTTC.

The chain has TRBV19 and TRBJ1-3; D ambiguous. The V gene lost 6 bases and the J gene lost 0 bases, with 12 bases spanning the gap. The germline V gene has CDR1 LNHDA and CDR2 SQIVND (reference sequence). The CDR3 runs 15 residues. The CDR3 bases are TGTGCCAGTAGCCGACTGCTATACTCTGGAAACACCATATATTTT. It translates to CASSRLLYSGNTIYF.

This chain links TRBV5-1 with TRBJ1-4; 11 bases map to TRBD1. The CDR3 contains 15 residues. J gave up 7 bases and V 2 bases, and 4 bases lay outside the gene matches. Germline CDR1 is SGHRS and CDR2 is YFSETQ. This chain's CDR3 is CASSFGTGGIEKLFF. The DNA of the CDR3 is TGCGCCAGCAGCTTCGGGACAGGGGGGATTGAAAAACTGTTTTTT.

This sequence joins TRBV19 and TRBJ2-1, with D maybe TRBD1 (6 bases). Trimming shortened V by 5 bases and J by 10 bases, and 12 bases separated the two germline ends. The CDR3 covers 12 residues. Germline V gene sequence: CDR1 LNHDA, CDR2 SQIVND (reference sequence). The CDR3 here is CASSQQGWEQFF. In DNA, the CDR3 is TGTGCCAGTAGTCAACAGGGATGGGAGCAGTTCTTC. Complete variable domain (other parts from reference TRBV19 and TRBJ2-1): DGGITQSPKYLFRKEGQNVTLSCEQNLNHDAMYWYRQDPGQGLRLIYYSQIVNDFQKGDIAEGYSVSREKKESFPLTVTSAQKNPTAFYLCASSQQGWEQFFGPGTRLTVL.

The chain recombines TRBV2 with TRBJ2-2; TRBD2 aligns across 12 bases. V gave up 2 bases and J gave up 1 base; unmatched junction bases: 8. This CDR3 comprises 19 residues. CDR1 is SNHLY, CDR2 FYNNEI, per germline. CDR3 nucleotides: TGTGCCAGCAGTGAAAACCCCCCGGGACTAGCGGGGAACACCGGGGAGCTGTTTTTT. This translates into CASSENPPGLAGNTGELFF.

The rearrangement joins TRBV18 to TRBJ1-6; 11 bases match TRBD1. Germline CDR1 KGHSH, CDR2 LQKENI. After removal of 4 bases from V and 5 bases from J, the junction contained 1 base not matched to a gene. CDR3 size: 15 residues. CDR3 sequence: CASSQDRGHNSPLHF. Here the CDR3 DNA reads TGTGCCAGCTCACAGGACAGGGGGCATAATTCACCCCTCCACTTT. Full variable domain (remainder filled in from reference TRBV18 and TRBJ1-6): NAGVMQNPRHLVRRRGQEARLRCSPMKGHSHVYWYRQLPEEGLKFMVYLQKENIIDESGMPKERFSAEFPKEGPSILRIQQVVRGDSAAYFCASSQDRGHNSPLHFGNGTRLTVT.